The TCR beta chain under discussion was sequenced for a study of cytotoxic CD8 clonotypes in ibrutinib-treated CLL (dated by TCRdb to 2020 to 2022). Regarding the research as a whole: In this cohort, about 16 patients were treatment-naive and more than 9 were relapsed/refractory, while under 18 had unmutated IGHV. Patients were still on ibrutinib when every remission and progressive disease sample was collected. On average, each sample yielded around 230,000 productive templates and tens of thousands of productive rearrangements. Of the 90 or so participants in the trial, 20 to 30 had longitudinal samples available. Partial responses were observed in some 24 patients and complete responses in 2; after a median follow-up of around 64 months, remission was maintained in roughly 15 patients and progression was observed in approximately twelve. Cryopreserved peripheral blood mononuclear cells were obtained before treatment, at response, and at either sustained remission or disease progression. Samples at response were collected after a median of 12 months of treatment, with a range of about 6 to 40 months.

The CDR3 numbers 15 residues from cysteine through phenylalanine. The kept DNA is CDR3 alone, 45 bases in frame from the first base. V is pruned by 2 bases and J by 3 bases, leaving 3 bases of the junction without a gene match. CDR1 and CDR2, per the germline V gene, are MNHEY and SVGAGI. Each clonotype received, on average, about 10x coverage in deep resolution sequencing performed on a MiSeq, where the target depth lay between 1 in 1 million and 1 in 200,000 T cells. The immunoSEQ hsTCRB Kit was used to generate the TCR beta libraries. Turning to the authors' computational methods: ImmunoSEQ Data Assistant and ImmunoSEQ Analyzer were used for data analysis, and V, D and J genes were assigned according to IMGT definitions. Clonality, with values ranging from 0 to 1, was calculated as one minus the normalized Shannon entropy of productive rearrangement frequencies. Only overrepresented clonotypes making up at least 0.05% of each patient's repertoire were included in the public clonotype analysis. Repertoires from roughly 13 age-matched healthy donors in immuneACCESS were used as clonality controls. Imported from immuneACCESS, the table was reduced by TCRdb to in-frame sequences with V and J called. These copies leave out some clones; in studies compared against another copy, an unresolved V gene accounts for under half, and the cause of the remainder is not known. That table supplies the V and J calls and clone size; D and trimming were determined from the DNA. Counted in this sample were around 250,000 clones; 60% to 75% of them appeared once. Approximately 15% of the sample lies in the top ten.

According to the study, the label for this sample's time point signals: 20 to 30 months on ibrutinib. Roughly 2.2 micrograms of genomic DNA were extracted from cryopreserved PBMCs for TCR beta library preparation. Longitudinal blood samples from CLL patients on ibrutinib monotherapy were analyzed using high-throughput TCR beta sequencing. The patients took part in an open-label, single-center phase 2 trial of ibrutinib monotherapy. General findings and caveats noted by the study authors: Clonality increased at ibrutinib response, stayed stable in sustained remission, and fell back toward baseline at progression. At baseline, clonality was higher than in age-matched healthy donors and showed a strong correlation with circulating CD8+ T-cell counts. Sustained-remission and progressing patients did not have matched sampling times, and lymph node repertoires were not examined. Public clonotypes were rare and either shrank or stayed stable during treatment, and the rise in clonality at ibrutinib response reflected expansion of private clonotypes.

Turning to this clone: Its specific antigen is unknown. No much larger clonotype is one base removed from it; base qualities were not supplied.

This specimen was PBMCs, taken after 24 months of ibrutinib treatment. The sequence came from a human donor with chronic lymphocytic leukemia. The chain employs TRBV6-5 and TRBJ2-3; 9 nucleotides in the junction match TRBD1. The base sequence is TGTGCCAGCAGTTACGTCGGACAGGGGACAGATACGCAGTATTTT. It encodes CASSYVGQGTDTQYF.